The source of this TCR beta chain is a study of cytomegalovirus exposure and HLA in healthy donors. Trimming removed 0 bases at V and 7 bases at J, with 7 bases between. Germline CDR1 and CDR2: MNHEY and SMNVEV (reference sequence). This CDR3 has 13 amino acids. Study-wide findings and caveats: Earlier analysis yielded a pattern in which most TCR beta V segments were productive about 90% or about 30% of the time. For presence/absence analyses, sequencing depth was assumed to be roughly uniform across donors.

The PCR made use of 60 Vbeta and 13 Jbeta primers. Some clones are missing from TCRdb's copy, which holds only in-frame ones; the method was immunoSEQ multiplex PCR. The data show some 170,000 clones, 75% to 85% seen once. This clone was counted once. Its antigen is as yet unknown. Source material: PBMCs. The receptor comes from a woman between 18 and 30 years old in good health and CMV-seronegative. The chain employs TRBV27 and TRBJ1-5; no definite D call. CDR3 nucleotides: TGTGCCAGCAGTTTATCGGGAGTACAGCCCCAGCATTTT. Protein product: CASSLSGVQPQHF.